This paragraph covers one TCR beta chain sequence. The CDR3 sequence is 14 residues long. V lost 3 bases, J lost 0 bases, and 8 bases lay in between. Germline CDR1 MNHNS, CDR2 SASEGT. The entry originates in a study of OX40 agonist ivuxolimab in advanced cancers. Method: immunoSEQ multiplex PCR; TCRdb's copy keeps in-frame clones and lacks some. The sample includes 75,000 to 90,000 clones, about 90% seen only once; the top ten take 1.1%. Sequencing was performed on CD4+ or CD8+ T cells sorted from blood, taken in a trial of the OX40 agonist ivuxolimab. The V call is TRBV6-1, the J call TRBJ1-1; D ambiguous. This sequence was found in an adult with an advanced solid tumor such as melanoma, head and neck, liver or kidney cancer. The CDR3 sequence is CASSDMTMNTEAFF. In DNA, the CDR3 is TGTGCCAGCAGTGATATGACAATGAACACTGAAGCTTTCTTT.